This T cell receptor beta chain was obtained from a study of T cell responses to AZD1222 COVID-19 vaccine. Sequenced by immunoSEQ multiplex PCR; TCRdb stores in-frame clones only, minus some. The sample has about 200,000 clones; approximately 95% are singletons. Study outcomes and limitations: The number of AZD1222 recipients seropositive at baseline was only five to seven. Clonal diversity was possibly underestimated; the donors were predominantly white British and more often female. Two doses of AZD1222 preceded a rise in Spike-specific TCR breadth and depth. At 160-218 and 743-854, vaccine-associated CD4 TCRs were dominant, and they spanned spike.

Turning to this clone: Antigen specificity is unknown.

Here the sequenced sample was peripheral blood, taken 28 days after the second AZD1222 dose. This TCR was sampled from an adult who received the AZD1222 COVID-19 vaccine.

The CDR3 DNA reads as TGTGCCAGTAGTAAGTACGGCAGGGACATAACTAACTATGGCTACACCTTC. It encodes CASSKYGRDITNYGYTF. The J gene is TRBJ1-2, the V gene TRBV19; TRBD1 might be the D (6 bases). Germline values: CDR1 LNHDA, CDR2 SQIVND (reference sequence). The CDR3 runs 17 residues. With 4 bases removed from V and 0 bases from J, the gap between germline ends came to 18 bases.